The source of this T cell receptor beta chain is a study of cytomegalovirus exposure and HLA in healthy donors. This clone has only a few counts. Donors had nominal health at sampling but likely had unrecorded immune exposures. The PCR contained 60 Vbeta and 13 Jbeta primers. The data were produced by immunoSEQ multiplex PCR, yet TCRdb's version contains in-frame clones alone and is incomplete. The sample yields over 120,000 clones, 74% seen once. CDR3 length: 14 residues. With 3 bases removed from V and 0 bases from J, the gap between germline ends came to 10 bases. Germline CDR1 reads SGDLS; CDR2 reads YYNGEE.

The origin of this receptor is a young man in good health and CMV-seropositive. The sample was PBMCs. J is TRBJ2-7 and V is TRBV9, with D unresolved. For the CDR3, the DNA is TGTGCCAGCAGCGCCCAAGAGAGCTCCTACGAGCAGTACTTC. Translation: CASSAQESSYEQYF.